The clone carrying this TCR beta chain occurred a few times. The antigen is undetermined. These data originate in a study of blood T cells in healthy people across ages. Overall study results and limits: Age showed a roughly linear inverse relationship with TCR beta diversity per million T cells.

V was pared by 5 bases and J by 6 bases, with 8 bases of the junction left unmatched. The CDR3 has 15 amino acids. CDR1 and CDR2 from the germline V gene are SEHNR and FQNEAQ (reference sequence). At least 5 micrograms of total RNA were extracted per sample. Through a sample-barcoded 5' primer and a J-beta primer mix, a second PCR was run for about 6 to 11 cycles. Every sample produced at least 3 million CDR3-containing paired-end reads. TCRdb passed the 5' RACE reads through MiXCR, listing each CDR3 protein once. The profile covers about 1.8 million distinct CDR3 sequences, with roughly 50% appearing a single time and 2% to 2.5% taken by the ten largest.

The chain has TRBV7-9 and TRBJ2-1; 9 bases align to TRBD1. Specimen: blood. The TCR comes from a woman in her forties in good health. The CDR3 DNA reads TGTGCCAGCAGCCAACCGGGACAGGGACCCAATGAGCAGTTCTTC. This encodes CASSQPGQGPNEQFF.